The rows below give T cell receptor beta chains drawn from one sample of a study of T cell responses to AZD1222 COVID-19 vaccine. Generated by immunoSEQ multiplex PCR, the TCRdb table keeps only in-frame clones and is missing some. The sample has 100,000 to 150,000 clones, 85% to 90% seen once. The input for sequencing was peripheral blood, taken on day 0 of AZD1222 vaccination. Every receptor here comes from an adult in good health. The CDR3 runs from the conserved cysteine through the conserved F or W. A D gene is named only where the DNA matches it firmly. Rows may omit the clone size; those that give it use once, few, many or a size class.

d_call,clone_size,v_call,j_call,cdr3_nt,cdr3_aa
.,.,TRBV19,TRBJ1-6,TGTGCCAGTAGTACCCCACCCGTTCGTCGTTCACCCCTCCACTTT,CASSTPPVRRSPLHF
.,few,TRBV25-1,TRBJ1-1,TGTGCCAGCCGGGAATTAGGGGAAGCTTTCTTT,CASRELGEAFF
.,.,TRBV5-1,TRBJ1-4,TGCGCCAGCAGGTTACCGGGACGGATTAATGAAAAACTGTTTTTT,CASRLPGRINEKLFF
.,.,TRBV6-5,TRBJ2-1,TGTGCCAGCAGGGGCGTCTACAATGAGCAGTTCTTC,CASRGVYNEQFF
.,.,TRBV28,TRBJ1-2,TGTGCCAGCAGTTTATTGCAGGGCTCCTATGGCTACACCTTC,CASSLLQGSYGYTF
.,.,TRBV5-6,TRBJ1-4,TGTGCCAGCAGCCAACAAATCCAGGGTAGAAATGAAAAACTGTTTTTT,CASSQQIQGRNEKLFF
.,.,TRBV3-1/TRBV3-2,TRBJ2-7,TGTGCCAGCAGCCAAGGGGGCCTCTCCTACGAGCAGTACTTC,CASSQGGLSYEQYF
.,.,TRBV18,TRBJ2-3,TGTGCCAGCTCACCACCTTTTCCAGCACCAGATACGCAGTATTTT,CASSPPFPAPDTQYF
TRBD2,.,TRBV11-3,TRBJ2-1,TGTGCCAGCAGCGCCGCCTGGGGACTAGCGCGATACAATGAGCAGTTCTTC,CASSAAWGLARYNEQFF
.,.,TRBV9,TRBJ1-3,TGTGCCAGCACGCGCGCTCCTGGAAACACCATATATTTT,CASTRAPGNTIYF
.,.,TRBV4-1,TRBJ2-4,TGCGCCAGCAGCCTCCGGGACGGGAACATTCAGTACTTC,CASSLRDGNIQYF
.,.,TRBV28,TRBJ2-3,TGTGCCAGCAGGGTTCTTCCGGGAGCTAGCACAGATACGCAGTATTTT,CASRVLPGASTDTQYF
TRBD1,.,TRBV13,TRBJ1-2,TGTGCCAGCAGCCCCTGGACAGGGGCGTCTAACTATGGCTACACCTTC,CASSPWTGASNYGYTF
.,.,TRBV6-2/TRBV6-3,TRBJ1-2,TGTGCCAGCAGTGACAGGACAGCCACTCCGTGGTATGGCTACACCTTC,CASSDRTATPWYGYTF
TRBD1,.,TRBV6-2/TRBV6-3,TRBJ1-1,TGTGCCAGCAGTGGGCGACAGGGGGTCACTGAAGCTTTCTTT,CASSGRQGVTEAFF
TRBD1,.,TRBV9,TRBJ1-2,TGTGCCAGCAGCGTCCACAGGGGAGGCTACACCTTC,CASSVHRGGYTF
.,few,TRBV2,TRBJ1-5,TGTGCCAGCAGGTTCCCTGGGCAGCCCCAGCATTTT,CASRFPGQPQHF
.,.,TRBV3-1/TRBV3-2,TRBJ2-7,TGTGCCAGCAGCCAAGGTGGGGGAAAGCCCTACGAGCAGTACTTC,CASSQGGGKPYEQYF
.,.,TRBV11-3,TRBJ2-3,TGTGCCAGCAGCTTTGGAACGAAGAGCACAGATACGCAGTATTTT,CASSFGTKSTDTQYF
.,.,TRBV18,TRBJ2-5,TGTGCCAGCTCACCAAGACGGCAAGAGACCCAGTACTTC,CASSPRRQETQYF
TRBD1,.,TRBV7-9,TRBJ1-4,TGTGCCAGCAGCGCGACAGGGCGGGAAAAACTGTTTTTT,CASSATGREKLFF
TRBD1,.,TRBV5-5,TRBJ1-6,TGTGCCAGCAGCTTGGGACAGGGTTTGGGCTCCTATAATTCACCCCTCCACTTT,CASSLGQGLGSYNSPLHF
.,.,TRBV28,TRBJ1-2,TGTGCCAGCAGTTTACTTAACAGGGACTATGGCTACACCTTC,CASSLLNRDYGYTF
.,.,TRBV7-2,TRBJ2-5,TGTGCCAGCAGTCAAGGGGGGTTCCAAGAGACCCAGTACTTC,CASSQGGFQETQYF
TRBD1,.,TRBV5-1,TRBJ1-4,TGCGCCAGCAGCCTTGGACAGGGTGGCGAAAAACTGTTTTTT,CASSLGQGGEKLFF
.,.,TRBV19,TRBJ2-2,TGTGCCAGTAGTCCGGCGGCCGGGGAGCTGTTTTTT,CASSPAAGELFF
.,.,TRBV5-5,TRBJ1-4,TGTGCCAGCACCCCCGGAGCAACTAATGAAAAACTGTTTTTT,CASTPGATNEKLFF
.,.,TRBV5-8,TRBJ1-5,TGTGCCAGCAGCTTGGCCGGGCAGCCCCAGCATTTT,CASSLAGQPQHF
.,.,TRBV3-1/TRBV3-2,TRBJ1-1,TGTGCCAGCAGCCTTTCCGGGCAAACCACTGAAGCTTTCTTT,CASSLSGQTTEAFF
.,.,TRBV6-6,TRBJ2-7,TGTGCCAGCAGGCCCCTCGAAGATCATTACGAGCAGTACTTC,CASRPLEDHYEQYF
TRBD1,few,TRBV2,TRBJ1-6,TGTGCCAGCAGCCAGACAGGGGCCTATAATTCACCCCTCCACTTT,CASSQTGAYNSPLHF
.,.,TRBV4-1,TRBJ2-7,TGCGCCAGCAGCCAAGATGGATTTGGGGATCAAAGGAACTACGAGCAGTACTTC,CASSQDGFGDQRNYEQYF
TRBD1,.,TRBV4-3,TRBJ2-7,TGCGCCAGCAGCCAAGTATCAGGGACAGCCACCTACGAGCAGTACTTC,CASSQVSGTATYEQYF
.,few,TRBV7-9,TRBJ1-5,TGTGCCAGCAGCTTAGTTGGCCTGGGACCCCAGCATTTT,CASSLVGLGPQHF
.,.,TRBV6-5,TRBJ2-3,TGTGCCAGCAGCCCGCTTAAGGCCCCGAATACGCAGTATTTT,CASSPLKAPNTQYF
TRBD1,.,TRBV7-2,TRBJ1-6,TGTGCCAGCAGCTCCGGGACAGGGGGCTCACCCCTCCACTTT,CASSSGTGGSPLHF
TRBD2,once,TRBV7-2,TRBJ2-3,TGTGCCAGCAGCTTAGTGCTAGCGGGGGCCTCCACAGATACGCAGTATTTT,CASSLVLAGASTDTQYF
.,.,TRBV10-2,TRBJ2-1,TGCGCCAGCAGTCCCCCCCTTTGGGAGAGCTCCTACAATGAGCAGTTCTTC,CASSPPLWESSYNEQFF
.,.,TRBV10-2,TRBJ2-1,TGCGCCAGCAGTGAGAGACAGGTTATCGATGAGCAGTTCTTC,CASSERQVIDEQFF
.,.,TRBV6-1,TRBJ1-2,TGTGCCAGCAGTGAGTGGGGCTATGGCTACACCTTC,CASSEWGYGYTF
.,.,TRBV29-1,TRBJ1-4,TGCAGCGGTGGGGATGAAAAACTGTTTTTT,CSGGDEKLFF
TRBD1,few,TRBV2,TRBJ1-3,TGTGCCAGCAGGGACAGGGCTGGAAACACCATATATTTT,CASRDRAGNTIYF
.,.,TRBV19,TRBJ1-3,TGTGCCAGTAGTCTAAGATCGGGGAACACCATATATTTT,CASSLRSGNTIYF
.,.,TRBV23-1,TRBJ1-2,TGCGCCAGCACCCTAGGGTACAGGGCCTCCGACTATGGCTACACCTTC,CASTLGYRASDYGYTF
TRBD2,.,TRBV4-2,TRBJ2-3,TGTGCCAGCAGCCAAGGAGCGGGGGAGGGCCCAGATACGCAGTATTTT,CASSQGAGEGPDTQYF
.,.,TRBV5-1,TRBJ2-3,TGCGCCAGCAGCTCACTCTCCGGGGGGACAATCGGCACAGATACGCAGTATTTT,CASSSLSGGTIGTDTQYF
.,.,TRBV7-2,TRBJ1-5,TGTGCCAGCAGCTTAAATTCGGACAGTTCACACCATTTT,CASSLNSDSSHHF
.,.,TRBV21-1,TRBJ2-2,TGTGCCAGCAGCAAAGGTCTCTGTTTCGGGGTGAGCGGGGAGCTGTTTTTT,CASSKGLCFGVSGELFF
.,.,TRBV6-5,TRBJ2-7,TGTGCCAGCAGCCAGGGATCCGAGCAGTACTTC,CASSQGSEQYF
TRBD1,.,TRBV7-2,TRBJ2-3,TGTGCCAGCAGCTTACGCGCAGGGGGCGCGGTCACAGATACGCAGTATTTT,CASSLRAGGAVTDTQYF
.,.,TRBV29-1,TRBJ2-2,TGCAGCGTTGGACGGTCAGTAGCGAACACCGGGGAGCTGTTTTTT,CSVGRSVANTGELFF
TRBD2,.,TRBV9,TRBJ2-1,TGTGCCAGCAGCGTAGGGGGCGGGGGTTACAATGAGCAGTTCTTC,CASSVGGGGYNEQFF
.,.,TRBV4-1,TRBJ1-1,TGCGCCAGCAGGCACGGGCGGACTGAAGCTTTCTTT,CASRHGRTEAFF
.,.,TRBV6-2/TRBV6-3,TRBJ1-5,TGTGCCAGCAGTTACGTGGGAAATCAGCCCCAGCATTTT,CASSYVGNQPQHF
.,.,TRBV9,TRBJ2-5,TGTGCCAGCAGCGTAGAGGAGGGAGGGACCCAGTACTTC,CASSVEEGGTQYF
.,.,TRBV7-9,TRBJ1-1,TGTGCCAGCGGGGGACTCAAGAACACTGAAGCTTTCTTT,CASGGLKNTEAFF
.,.,TRBV7-8,TRBJ1-1,TGTGCCAGCAGCTTAGAGGGGGGTGGCACTGAAGCTTTCTTT,CASSLEGGGTEAFF
TRBD2,.,TRBV9,TRBJ2-3,TGTGCCAGCAGCGTGACTAGCGGGGGCACAGATACGCAGTATTTT,CASSVTSGGTDTQYF
.,.,TRBV5-6,TRBJ2-1,TGTGCCAGCAGCTTAAGGGGGGGATCCTACAATGAGCAGTTCTTC,CASSLRGGSYNEQFF